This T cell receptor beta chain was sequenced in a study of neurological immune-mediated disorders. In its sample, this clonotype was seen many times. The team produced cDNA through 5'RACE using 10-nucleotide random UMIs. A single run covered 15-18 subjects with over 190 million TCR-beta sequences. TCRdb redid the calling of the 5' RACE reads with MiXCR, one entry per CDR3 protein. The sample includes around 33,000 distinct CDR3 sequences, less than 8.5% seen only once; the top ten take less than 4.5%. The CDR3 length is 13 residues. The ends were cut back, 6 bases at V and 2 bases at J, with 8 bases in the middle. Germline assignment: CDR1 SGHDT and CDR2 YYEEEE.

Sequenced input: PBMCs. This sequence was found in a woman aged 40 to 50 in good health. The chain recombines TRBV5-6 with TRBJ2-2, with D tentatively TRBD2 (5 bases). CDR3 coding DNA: TGTGCCAGCACCGGGATTAACACCGGGGAGCTGTTTTTT. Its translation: CASTGINTGELFF. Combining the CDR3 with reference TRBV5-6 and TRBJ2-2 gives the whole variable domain DAGVTQSPTHLIKTRGQQVTLRCSPKSGHDTVSWYQQALGQGPQFIFQYYEEEERQRGNFPDRFSGHQFPNYSSELNVNALLLGDSALYLCASTGINTGELFFGEGSRLTVL.